These T cell receptor beta chains were read from a single sample in a study of pediatric ulcerative colitis. Produced via immunoSEQ multiplex PCR; TCRdb's table is partial and in-frame only. Among about 15,000 clones listed, 80% to 90% were seen once. The sample was blood. The origin of the receptors is a boy between 5 and 17 years old with moderate ulcerative colitis. CDR3s include the opening cysteine and the closing phenylalanine or tryptophan.

V gene	J gene	CDR3 protein
TRBV7-8	TRBJ1-4	CASSTGITTNEKLFF
TRBV2	TRBJ2-1	CASNGGGAANEQFF
TRBV6-5	TRBJ2-7	CASSYSTGAGYEQYF
TRBV21-1	TRBJ2-7	CASSETDRAYEQYF
TRBV7-9	TRBJ2-3	CASSSWASGTDTQYF
TRBV7-6	TRBJ2-1	CASSLNLAERFF
TRBV5-4	TRBJ2-7	CASSLGGLAGQYEQYF
TRBV5-1	TRBJ2-1	CASSLAALAGVNEQFF
TRBV5-1	TRBJ1-1	CASSLRADNTEAFF
TRBV4-1	TRBJ2-1	CASSQEPAGLVYNEQFF
TRBV18	TRBJ2-7	CASSPSGQGLYEQYF
TRBV11-3	TRBJ1-2	CASSGGVDGYTF
TRBV7-9	TRBJ1-1	CASSPPYIGDPNTEAFF
TRBV9	TRBJ2-1	CASSVLDRGTYNEQFF
TRBV5-1	TRBJ1-1	CASSDAGGAEAFF
TRBV5-1	TRBJ2-3	CASSLVVASTDTQYF
TRBV5-6	TRBJ2-1	CASSLGQGAINEQFF
TRBV6-1	TRBJ1-2	CASSTGGHYGYTF
TRBV5-1	TRBJ2-7	CASSWDSNYEQYF
TRBV2	TRBJ2-1	CASSYSGEQFF
TRBV30	TRBJ1-2	CAGRQGEEGYTF
TRBV7-2	TRBJ1-2	CASSLTDRNYGYTF
TRBV7-8	TRBJ2-1	CASSSPAAAGGWEQFF
TRBV19	TRBJ1-2	CASSILLGGGYTF
TRBV5-1	TRBJ1-5	CASSLEAGNQPQHF
TRBV7-9	TRBJ1-1	CASSQDILDTEAFF
TRBV30	TRBJ2-1	CALDGDSYNEQFF
TRBV28	TRBJ1-1	CASSFGHRRGRDTEAFF
TRBV5-6	TRBJ2-6	CASSSFSVSGANVLTF
TRBV30	TRBJ1-1	CAWSVIPFTEAFF
TRBV2	TRBJ1-5	CASSEIGLAAQHF
TRBV10-3	TRBJ2-3	CAISPRERPTDTQYF
TRBV7-8	TRBJ2-2	CASSSRTGGGTGELFF
TRBV4-2	TRBJ2-7	CASSQDAGTLREQYF
TRBV2	TRBJ2-7	CASRERDPRSEQYF
TRBV5-1	TRBJ1-1	CASSMPGFRTEAFF
TRBV13	TRBJ1-5	CASSFGQSNQPQHF
TRBV7-9	TRBJ1-2	CASSLGFGTPGYTF
TRBV13	TRBJ2-1	CASRALAGVDEQFF
TRBV9	TRBJ2-3	CASSGSRGGYTQYF
TRBV27	TRBJ2-1	CASSLRSYNEQFF
TRBV4-1	TRBJ2-5	CASSPPSAGAGETQYF
TRBV15	TRBJ1-1	CATSSNPGDTEAFF
TRBV7-9	TRBJ1-6	CASSLQGTGPNKLHF
TRBV19	TRBJ2-7	CASSMHTTYEQYF
TRBV7-9	TRBJ1-4	CASSQTWTGDIEKLFF
TRBV5-4	TRBJ1-4	CASSSGGTGNEKLFF
TRBV4-1	TRBJ2-1	CASSRVVVLNEQFF
TRBV5-5	TRBJ1-4	CASSLAGLTNEKLFF
TRBV7-2	TRBJ1-1	CASSLRGRTKAFF
TRBV5-1	TRBJ2-3	CASSKLASSTDTQYF
TRBV6-5	TRBJ2-3	CASMKHPGGDTQYF
TRBV7-8	TRBJ2-1	CASSQGTSGGDNEQFF